Below, 19 T cell receptor beta chains from the same sample are listed, as sequenced in a study of T cell changes during pregnancy in multiple sclerosis. Libraries were prepared by immunoSEQ multiplex PCR; TCRdb keeps only in-frame clonotypes and omits some of them. Of approximately 45,000 clones listed, roughly 92% are singletons. Sequenced material: CD4+ T cells from peripheral blood mononuclear cells, taken in the second trimester of pregnancy. The receptors derive from a female donor in good health, enrolled as a control in a pregnancy study.

V is TRBV7-6 and J is TRBJ1-4; D not certain. CDR1 and CDR2 from the germline V gene are SGHVS and FNYEAQ. Trimming took 5 bases from V and 3 from J, leaving 10 bases between them. The CDR3 spans 14 residues. CDR3 bases: TGTGCCAGCAGCCTTGGGCAGGCTAATGAAAAACTGTTTTTT. Encoded protein: CASSLGQANEKLFF.

This clone came up a few times. This chain uses TRBV19 with TRBJ2-7, with 12 bases lining up with TRBD2. This CDR3 comprises 16 residues. Looked up from germline, CDR1 is LNHDA and CDR2 is SQIVND (reference sequence). V was clipped by 5 bases and J by 4 bases; unmatched bases: 9. The CDR3 DNA reads TGTGCCAGTAGTGCTGGACTAGCGGGGAAGTCATACGAGCAGTACTTC. Protein sequence: CASSAGLAGKSYEQYF.

The rearrangement joins TRBV29-1 to TRBJ1-2; 8 bases align to TRBD1. From germline, CDR1 is SQVTM and CDR2 ANQGSEA. V trimming: 7 bases; J trimming: 4 bases; junction bases outside the gene matches: 8. The CDR3 spans 13 residues. The CDR3 sequence: CSATDREGYGYTF. CDR3 DNA sequence: TGCAGCGCCACGGACAGGGAGGGCTATGGCTACACCTTC.

The genes are TRBV2 and TRBJ1-6; D is unclear. This CDR3 contains 14 residues. The germline V gene has CDR1 SNHLY and CDR2 FYNNEI. Trimming took 4 bases from V and 7 from J, leaving 11 bases between them. The CDR3 spells CASSAADGNSPLHF. CDR3 nucleotides: TGTGCCAGCAGTGCGGCGGATGGGAATTCACCCCTCCACTTT.

The chain is built from TRBV4-3 and TRBJ1-6, with D possibly TRBD1 on 5 matching bases. The CDR3 sequence is 15 residues long. Germline CDR1 LGHNA, CDR2 YSLEER. V was shortened by 0 bases and J by 7 bases, with 10 bases between the two germline ends. The chain's CDR3 is CASSQDRWGNSPLHF. Written as DNA, the CDR3 is TGCGCCAGCAGCCAAGATAGGTGGGGCAATTCACCCCTCCACTTT.

This chain's CDR3 is CASSQEWALGTQYF. Here the CDR3 DNA reads TGCGCCAGCAGCCAAGAATGGGCGTTGGGGACCCAGTACTTC. The V and J genes are TRBV4-3 and TRBJ2-5; D unresolved. Trimming removed 0 bases from V and 7 bases from J, with 12 bases in between. Per germline, CDR1 LGHNA and CDR2 YSLEER. There are 14 residues in the CDR3.

This chain uses TRBV19 with TRBJ2-5, with a possible D match to TRBD1 (5 bases). This CDR3 is built from 15 residues. Germline loops: CDR1 LNHDA, CDR2 SQIVND (reference sequence). V lost 1 base to trimming and J lost 5 bases, with 14 bases between them. The CDR3 DNA is TGTGCCAGTAGTATAGGTAGGGGTGTAGTTGAGACCCAGTACTTC. Its protein is CASSIGRGVVETQYF.

J is TRBJ1-2 and V is TRBV7-9; perhaps TRBD1 as D (5 bases). The CDR3 consists of 12 residues. Deletions cut 7 bases from V and 2 bases from J, with 8 bases between. The germline V gene has CDR1 SEHNR and CDR2 FQNEAQ (reference sequence). CDR3 nucleotides: TGTGCCAGCAAGGGGCTCAACTATGGCTACACCTTC. As protein: CASKGLNYGYTF.

The chain has TRBV30 and TRBJ1-6; D not resolved. The CDR3 loop spans 13 amino acids. Germline values: CDR1 GTSNPN, CDR2 SVGIG (reference sequence). V was trimmed by 2 bases and J by 7 bases, leaving 9 bases between them. CDR3 residues: CAWSNVGNSPLHF. CDR3 DNA sequence: TGTGCCTGGAGTAATGTCGGGAATTCACCCCTCCACTTT.

The chain combines TRBV7-2 with TRBJ2-1; 8 bases align to TRBD2. Germline V gene lookup returns CDR1 SGHTA and CDR2 FQGNSA. V was clipped by 6 bases and J by 4 bases; unmatched bases: 8. CDR3 length: 15 residues. CDR3 sequence reads: CASSWGGGRYNEQFF. For the CDR3, the DNA is TGTGCCAGCAGTTGGGGCGGGGGGCGGTACAATGAGCAGTTCTTC. The whole variable domain, filled in from reference TRBV7-2 and TRBJ2-1, reads GAGVSQSPSNKVTEKGKDVELRCDPISGHTALYWYRQSLGQGLEFLIYFQGNSAPDKSGLPSDRFSAERTGGSVSTLTIQRTQQEDSAVYLCASSWGGGRYNEQFFGPGTRLTVL.

This chain joins TRBV5-8 and TRBJ2-5; 8 bases are shared with TRBD1. The CDR3 is made up of 14 amino acids. CDR1 and CDR2 from the germline V gene are SGHTS and YDEGEE. The V segment lost 0 bases and the J segment 2 bases; nucleotides outside the gene matches: 0. CDR3 in DNA: TGTGCCAGCAGCTTGGACAGGGGGCAAGAGACCCAGTACTTC. Amino acid sequence: CASSLDRGQETQYF.

There are a few counts of this clone. This sequence joins TRBV29-1 and TRBJ2-3; D is possibly TRBD2 (5 bases). V lost 5 bases to trimming and J lost 0 bases, with 12 bases between them. Looked up from germline, CDR1 is SQVTM and CDR2 is ANQGSEA. The CDR3 totals 14 residues. The CDR3 DNA follows: TGCAGCGTTAGGACTGTTACTAGCACAGATACGCAGTATTTT. The encoded protein is CSVRTVTSTDTQYF.

The J gene is TRBJ2-2, the V gene TRBV7-2; 11 bases fit TRBD2. Germline values: CDR1 SGHTA, CDR2 FQGNSA. CDR3 length equals 17 residues. Germline trimming cut 5 bases from V and 7 bases from J; bases unmatched to any gene: 12. CDR3 in DNA: TGTGCCAGCAGCCCTACTAGACTAGCGGGGCAAAACGGGGAGCTGTTTTTT. It yields the protein CASSPTRLAGQNGELFF.

The chain uses TRBV5-4 and TRBJ2-5, with 12 bases aligning to TRBD2. The CDR3 spans 18 residues. The V gene end was trimmed by 5 bases and the J gene end by 4 bases; junction bases not matched to a gene: 15. CDR1 is SGHNT, CDR2 YYREEE, per germline (reference sequence). In nucleotides, the CDR3 is TGTGCCAGCAGACTTGGCACTAGCGGGGGGCGGGGGGCAGAGACCCAGTACTTC. As protein: CASRLGTSGGRGAETQYF.

The chain has TRBV7-9 and TRBJ2-1; 8 bases are a match to TRBD1. Germline values: CDR1 SEHNR, CDR2 FQNEAQ (reference sequence). The CDR3 spans 13 residues. The V and J ends lost 11 bases and 5 bases, in that order; junction bases with no gene match: 8. The CDR3 DNA is TGTGCCGGAGAGGGACAGGCCCACAATGAGCAGTTCTTC. This codes for CAGEGQAHNEQFF.

The CDR3: CASSESPSAYNEQFF. The CDR3 nucleotides are TGTGCCAGCAGTGAGTCGCCTAGCGCGTACAATGAGCAGTTCTTC. The chain recombines TRBV6-1 with TRBJ2-1; D is perhaps TRBD2 (6 bases). Trimming removed 3 bases at V and 4 bases at J, with 13 bases between. CDR1 is MNHNS and CDR2 is SASEGT in the germline V gene. This CDR3 spans 15 amino acids.

On this clone: Other nucleotide sequences from this sample produce the same CDR3. This chain uses TRBV6-1 with TRBJ1-2; 8 bases agree with TRBD1. This CDR3 is built from 14 residues. The J segment lost 6 bases and the V segment lost 5 bases, leaving 8 bases of the junction unmatched. The germline V gene has CDR1 MNHNS and CDR2 SASEGT. CDR3: CASSWTGRKDGYTF. CDR3 in DNA: TGTGCCAGCAGTTGGACAGGGAGAAAGGATGGCTACACCTTC.

This chain links TRBV2 with TRBJ1-2; D possibly corresponds to TRBD1 (5 bases). This CDR3 has 15 residues. Deletions cut 4 bases from V and 5 bases from J, with 17 bases between. Germline V lookup: CDR1 SNHLY, CDR2 FYNNEI. The CDR3 reads CASSGGTLKGYGYTF. The CDR3 DNA sequence: TGTGCCAGCAGTGGAGGCACCCTAAAGGGGTATGGCTACACCTTC.

The chain has TRBV5-5 and TRBJ1-2; D unresolved. V lost 2 bases and J lost 4, with 18 bases in between. The CDR3 has 16 amino acids. Germline lookup yields CDR1 SGHKS and CDR2 YYEKEE (reference sequence). The CDR3 loop reads CASSFDRDPPSYGYTF. The DNA of the CDR3 is TGTGCCAGCAGCTTTGATCGGGATCCACCTTCCTATGGCTACACCTTC.